A single sample gave rise to the 11 T cell receptor beta chains below, sequenced in a study of identifying expanded T cells in peripheral blood. Using immunoSEQ multiplex PCR, the repertoire was profiled, and TCRdb retains in-frame clones only, with some absent. Among about 58,000 clones, about 92% were seen once, and the ten largest hold 3.6%. Sequences were obtained from blood. The receptors originated from a person between 18 and 75 years old in good health.

The chain carries TRBV15 and TRBJ1-4; D gene unclear. In germline, CDR1 is LNHNV, CDR2 YYDKDF (reference sequence). The CDR3 consists of 16 residues. Trimming took 3 bases from V and 0 from J, leaving 11 bases between them. The CDR3 nucleotides are TGTGCCACCAGCAGTTCGGGAGTTGCAACTAATGAAAAACTGTTTTTT. It is translated as CATSSSGVATNEKLFF.

This clone was observed once. The chain employs TRBV6-5 and TRBJ1-3, with D possibly matching TRBD1 (5 bases). Deletions cut 2 bases from V and 0 bases from J, with 11 bases between. This CDR3 contains 16 residues. Germline CDR1 reads MNHEY; CDR2 reads SVGAGI. The CDR3 sequence is CASSYRVGVSGNTIYF. DNA of the CDR3: TGTGCCAGCAGTTACCGGGTGGGGGTCTCTGGAAACACCATATATTTT.

The V and J genes are TRBV29-1 and TRBJ1-2; 8 positions match TRBD1. Germline V gene data show CDR1 as SQVTM and CDR2 as ANQGSEA. The length of the CDR3 is 14 residues. V lost 1 base, J lost 8 bases, and 9 bases stayed unmatched. The CDR3 loop reads CSVEGGWTGLGYTF. CDR3 coding DNA: TGCAGCGTTGAAGGCGGTTGGACAGGGCTCGGCTACACCTTC.

The sample holds a few counts of this clone. The rearrangement uses TRBV5-6 and TRBJ1-2; D uncertain. Per germline, CDR1 SGHDT and CDR2 YYEEEE. Trimming left V 1 base short and J 4 bases short, with 5 bases between. The CDR3 totals 12 residues. The CDR3 region is CASSLWGYGYTF. CDR3 nucleotide sequence: TGTGCCAGCAGCTTGTGGGGCTATGGCTACACCTTC.

The chain carries TRBV11-2 and TRBJ1-1; 7 bases line up with TRBD1. This CDR3 region has 13 residues. CDR1 and CDR2 (germline): SGHAT, FQNNGV. V lost 6 bases, J lost 3 bases, and 4 bases stayed unmatched. DNA for the CDR3: TGTGCCAGCAGTTCTCAGGGGGACACTGAAGCTTTCTTT. Protein sequence: CASSSQGDTEAFF.

This chain uses TRBV4-1 with TRBJ2-1; 7 nucleotides line up with TRBD1. Germline lookup yields CDR1 MGHRA and CDR2 YSYEKL. The V and J ends lost 3 bases and 0 bases, in that order; junction bases with no gene match: 8. CDR3 size: 17 residues. CDR3 nucleotide sequence: TGCGCCAGCAGCCACCGAACAGGGGCAAGCTCCTACAATGAGCAGTTCTTC. This codes for CASSHRTGASSYNEQFF.

This chain connects TRBV28 to TRBJ1-1; D unresolved. The germline gives CDR1 MDHEN, CDR2 SYDVKM. Trimming took off 0 bases at V and 5 bases at J, with 7 bases between the two ends. This CDR3 is built from 13 residues. CDR3 sequence reads: CASSLWVSTEAFF. The CDR3, as DNA: TGTGCCAGCAGTTTATGGGTCTCGACTGAAGCTTTCTTT.

V gene TRBV7-3 combines with J gene TRBJ2-1, with 9 nucleotides matching TRBD2. Germline lookup yields CDR1 SGHTA and CDR2 FQGTGA. The V gene end was trimmed by 2 bases and the J gene end by 8 bases; junction bases not matched to a gene: 7. This CDR3 is built from 15 residues. The CDR3 region has the DNA TGTGCCAGCAGCTTATTTGGTAGCGGGAGCGATGAGCAGTTCTTC. Amino acid sequence: CASSLFGSGSDEQFF.

The rearrangement links TRBV28 to TRBJ2-7; D is undetermined. With 1 base removed from V and 3 bases from J, the gap between germline ends came to 7 bases. The CDR3 spans 13 residues. Germline-derived CDR1 and CDR2 are MDHEN and SYDVKM. CDR3 DNA sequence: TGTGCCAGCAGTTTATCCGCCCTCTACGAGCAGTACTTC. This gives the protein CASSLSALYEQYF. The complete variable domain, with remaining parts taken from reference TRBV28 and TRBJ2-7, reads DVKVTQSSRYLVKRTGEKVFLECVQDMDHENMFWYRQDPGLGLRLIYFSYDVKMKEKGDIPEGYSVSREKKERFSLILESASTNQTSMYLCASSLSALYEQYFGPGTRLTVT.

J is TRBJ1-3 and V is TRBV7-2; 10 bases agree with TRBD1. The ends lost 5 bases at V and 2 bases at J; junction bases unmatched: 6. The CDR3 loop spans 16 amino acids. CDR1 SGHTA and CDR2 FQGNSA come from the germline V gene. This CDR3 reads CASSPGQGRAGNTIYF. The CDR3 nucleotides are TGTGCCAGCAGCCCGGGACAGGGGAGGGCTGGAAACACCATATATTTT.

This sequence joins TRBV7-2 and TRBJ2-7; 7 bases line up with TRBD2. This CDR3 has 14 residues. CDR1 SGHTA and CDR2 FQGNSA come from the germline V gene. The ends lost 1 base at V and 3 bases at J; junction bases unmatched: 3. CDR3 amino acids: CASSLGAGVYEQYF. CDR3 in DNA: TGTGCCAGCAGCTTAGGGGCGGGGGTCTACGAGCAGTACTTC.